The 6 T cell receptor beta chains given below trace back to one sample, sequenced in a study of cytomegalovirus exposure and HLA in healthy donors. Both 60 Vbeta primers and 13 Jbeta primers went into the PCR. Some clones are missing from TCRdb's copy, which holds only in-frame ones; the method was immunoSEQ multiplex PCR. The data contain 150,000 to 200,000 clones, 85% of them singletons. The sequencing input was PBMCs. All receptors come from a woman aged 45-59 years in good health and CMV-seronegative.

The gene calls are TRBV7-8 and TRBJ2-1, with 11 bases that match TRBD2. The CDR3 covers 17 residues. V lost 3 bases and J lost 7; bases outside the gene matches: 11. Germline V gene sequence: CDR1 SGHVS, CDR2 FQNEAQ. In DNA form, the CDR3 reads TGTGCCAGCAGCTTTCCCCCGGGACTAGCGGAGGTTAATGAGCAGTTCTTC. Protein sequence: CASSFPPGLAEVNEQFF. The whole variable domain, remainder taken from reference TRBV7-8 and TRBJ2-1, is GAGVSQSPRYKVAKRGQDVALRCDPISGHVSLFWYQQALGQGPEFLTYFQNEAQLDKSGLPSDRFFAERPEGSVSTLKIQRTQQEDSAVYLCASSFPPGLAEVNEQFFGPGTRLTVL.

The V and J genes are TRBV30 and TRBJ2-3; D possibly corresponds to TRBD2 (5 bases). V shed 2 bases and J shed 3 bases, with 12 bases lying between them. The CDR3 has 14 residues. Germline V gene sequence: CDR1 GTSNPN, CDR2 SVGIG (reference sequence). The CDR3: CAWSSSLSTDTQYF. CDR3 nucleotide sequence: TGTGCCTGGAGTTCTAGCCTTTCTACAGATACGCAGTATTTT.

This clone was observed once. The chain carries TRBV7-9 and TRBJ2-5; D call uncertain. The J call could be wrong; TRBJ2-7 is a better fit for the DNA end. There are 14 residues in the CDR3. Germline CDR1 SEHNR, CDR2 FQNEAQ (reference sequence). In DNA, the CDR3 is TGTGCCAGCAGCTTAGCAAGCGCTTCCTACGAGCAGTACTTC. Its translation is CASSLASASYEQYF.

The J gene is TRBJ1-3, the V gene TRBV7-9; D unresolved. In germline, CDR1 is SEHNR, CDR2 FQNEAQ (reference sequence). Between the trimmed V and J ends, which lost 2 bases and 0 bases, there was a span of 8 bases. The CDR3 covers 15 residues. The CDR3 region is CASSLIAGSGNTIYF. The CDR3 DNA reads as TGTGCCAGCAGCTTAATTGCAGGCTCTGGAAACACCATATATTTT.

J is TRBJ2-1 and V is TRBV5-1; tentative D call: TRBD2 (5 bases). Germline V gene sequence: CDR1 SGHRS, CDR2 YFSETQ. The CDR3 totals 14 residues. V lost 0 bases and J 2 bases, leaving 6 bases between the germline ends. The CDR3 sequence is CASSLDGTYNEQFF. The DNA for the CDR3 is TGCGCCAGCAGCTTGGACGGGACCTACAATGAGCAGTTCTTC.

This clone appeared once. The chain uses TRBV27 and TRBJ1-5, with D tentatively TRBD1 (5 bases). Germline CDR1 is MNHEY and CDR2 is SMNVEV (reference sequence). V was cut by 6 bases and J by 3 bases, with 12 bases left in between. This CDR3 has 14 amino acids. The CDR3 region is CASSQRGVNQPQHF. The CDR3 coding sequence is TGTGCCAGCAGCCAGCGGGGGGTCAATCAGCCCCAGCATTTT.